The clone carrying this TCR beta chain appeared many times. Its antigen is as yet unknown. This sample's RNA came from whole unsorted tissue. This non-tumor lung sample came from over 3 cm beyond the tumor edge. Between the trimmed V and J ends, which lost 11 bases and 1 base, there was a span of 17 bases. The CDR3 loop spans 14 amino acids. Germline V gene data show CDR1 as MNHEY and CDR2 as SVGAGI. This entry comes from a study of tumor and adjacent non-tumor tissue in lung cancer. About the research overall: On average, productive TCRbeta reads reached 4 million to 5 million per sample. Overall study findings and caveats: Top 100 clones took a larger repertoire share in normal lung.

A modified ARM-PCR protocol with three rounds of nested PCR amplified TCRbeta. TCRdb called the multiplex PCR reads again in MiXCR, with one record for every CDR3 protein. The profile shows some 100,000 distinct CDR3 sequences, 60% to 65% of them singletons. What was sequenced was distant non-tumor lung tissue. The rearrangement links TRBV6-5 to TRBJ1-1; D call uncertain. The receptor was isolated from a man aged 55-75 years with non-small cell lung cancer. CDR3 nucleotide sequence: TGTGCCTCCAATTTGGGCGCAGGGAACACTGAAGCTTTCTTT. Amino acid sequence: CASNLGAGNTEAFF.